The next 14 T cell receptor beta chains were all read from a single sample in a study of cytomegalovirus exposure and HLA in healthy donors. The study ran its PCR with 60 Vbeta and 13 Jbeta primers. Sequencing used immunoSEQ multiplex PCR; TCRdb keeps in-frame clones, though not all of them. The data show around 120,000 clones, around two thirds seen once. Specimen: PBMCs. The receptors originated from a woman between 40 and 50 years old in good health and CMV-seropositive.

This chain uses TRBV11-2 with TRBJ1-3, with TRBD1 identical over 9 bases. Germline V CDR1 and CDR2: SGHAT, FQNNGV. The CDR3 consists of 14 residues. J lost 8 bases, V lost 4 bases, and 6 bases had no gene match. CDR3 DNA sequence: TGTGCCAGCAGCTCCCAGACAGGGGGGTACACCATATATTTT. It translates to CASSSQTGGYTIYF.

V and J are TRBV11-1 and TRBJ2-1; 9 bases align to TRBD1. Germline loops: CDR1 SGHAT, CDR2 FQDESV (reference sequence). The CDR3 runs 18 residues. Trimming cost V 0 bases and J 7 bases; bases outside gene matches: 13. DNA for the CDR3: TGTGCCAGCAGCTTAGCGTATTGGGGACAGGGCTCGGGGAATGAGCAGTTCTTC. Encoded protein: CASSLAYWGQGSGNEQFF.

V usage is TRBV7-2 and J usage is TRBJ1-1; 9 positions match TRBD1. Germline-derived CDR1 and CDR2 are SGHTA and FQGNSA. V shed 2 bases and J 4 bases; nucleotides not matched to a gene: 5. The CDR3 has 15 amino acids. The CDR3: CASSLQTGGITEAFF. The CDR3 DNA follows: TGTGCCAGCAGCTTACAAACAGGGGGCATCACTGAAGCTTTCTTT.

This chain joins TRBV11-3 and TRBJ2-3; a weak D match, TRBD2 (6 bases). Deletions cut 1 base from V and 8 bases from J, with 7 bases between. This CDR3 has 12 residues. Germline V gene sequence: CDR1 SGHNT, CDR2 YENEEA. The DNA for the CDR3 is TGTGCCAGCAGCTTAGTGGAGGGTACGCAGTATTTT. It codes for CASSLVEGTQYF.

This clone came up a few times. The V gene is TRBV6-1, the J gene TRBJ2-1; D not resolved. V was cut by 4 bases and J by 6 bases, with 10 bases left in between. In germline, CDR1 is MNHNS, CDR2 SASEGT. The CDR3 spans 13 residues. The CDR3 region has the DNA TGTGCCAGCAGTGTGGAGTATTTCAATGAGCAGTTCTTC. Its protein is CASSVEYFNEQFF.

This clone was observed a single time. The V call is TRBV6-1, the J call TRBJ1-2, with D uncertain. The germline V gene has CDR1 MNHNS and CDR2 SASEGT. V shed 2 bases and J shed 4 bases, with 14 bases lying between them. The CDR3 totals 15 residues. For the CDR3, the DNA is TGTGCCAGCAGTGAATTCCAGGTTATAGGCTATGGCTACACCTTC. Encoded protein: CASSEFQVIGYGYTF.

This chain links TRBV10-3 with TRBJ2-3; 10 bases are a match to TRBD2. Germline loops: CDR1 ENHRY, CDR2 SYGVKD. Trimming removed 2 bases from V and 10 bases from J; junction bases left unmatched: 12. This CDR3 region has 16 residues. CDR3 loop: CAISEAKRGGPGAQYF. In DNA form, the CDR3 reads TGTGCCATCAGTGAGGCCAAGCGGGGGGGCCCCGGGGCGCAGTATTTT.

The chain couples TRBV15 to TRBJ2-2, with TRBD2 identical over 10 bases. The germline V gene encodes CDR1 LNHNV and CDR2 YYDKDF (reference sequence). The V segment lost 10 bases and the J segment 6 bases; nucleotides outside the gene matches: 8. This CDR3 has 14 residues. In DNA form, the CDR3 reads TGTGCCATCCCAAGCGGGGGGGCCCCCGGGGAGCTGTTTTTT. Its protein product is CAIPSGGAPGELFF.

CDR3 loop: CASSLDQGGRSPLHF. The CDR3 region has the DNA TGTGCCAGCAGCTTAGACCAGGGTGGTCGTTCACCCCTCCACTTT. The rearrangement links TRBV7-9 to TRBJ1-6, with a tentative D call TRBD1 (5 bases). Trimming pared 1 base from V and 9 bases from J, leaving 13 bases between. This CDR3 comprises 15 residues. Germline-derived CDR1 and CDR2 are SEHNR and FQNEAQ (reference sequence).

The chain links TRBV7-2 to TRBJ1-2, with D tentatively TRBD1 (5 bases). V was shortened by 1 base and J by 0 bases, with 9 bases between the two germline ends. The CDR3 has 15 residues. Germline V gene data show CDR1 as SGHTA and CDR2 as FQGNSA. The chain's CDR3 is CASSLGGPSNYGYTF. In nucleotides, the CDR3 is TGTGCCAGCAGCTTAGGGGGCCCCTCTAACTATGGCTACACCTTC.

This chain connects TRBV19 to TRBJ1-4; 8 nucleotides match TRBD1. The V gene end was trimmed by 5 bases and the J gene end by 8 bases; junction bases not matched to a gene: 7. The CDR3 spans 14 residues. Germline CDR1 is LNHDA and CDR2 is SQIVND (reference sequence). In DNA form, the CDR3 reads TGTGCCAGTAGTCCACAGGGGGTAACGGAAAAACTGTTTTTT. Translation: CASSPQGVTEKLFF.

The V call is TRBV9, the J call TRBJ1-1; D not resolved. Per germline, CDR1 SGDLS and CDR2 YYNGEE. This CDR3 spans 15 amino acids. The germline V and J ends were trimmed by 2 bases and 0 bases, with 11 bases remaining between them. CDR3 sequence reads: CASSVRGTMNTEAFF. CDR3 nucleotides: TGTGCCAGCAGCGTCCGAGGTACAATGAACACTGAAGCTTTCTTT.

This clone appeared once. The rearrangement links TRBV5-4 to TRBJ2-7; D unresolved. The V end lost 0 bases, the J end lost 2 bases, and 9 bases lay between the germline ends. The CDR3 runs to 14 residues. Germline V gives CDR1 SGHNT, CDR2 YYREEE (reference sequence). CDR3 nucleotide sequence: TGTGCCAGCAGCTTGGACAGAAACCCCTACGAGCAGTACTTC. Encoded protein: CASSLDRNPYEQYF.

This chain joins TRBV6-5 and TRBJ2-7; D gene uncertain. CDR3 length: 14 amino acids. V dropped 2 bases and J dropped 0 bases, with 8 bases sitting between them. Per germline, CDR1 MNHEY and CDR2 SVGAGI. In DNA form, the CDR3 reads TGTGCCAGCAGTTACGCGCCTTTCTCCTACGAGCAGTACTTC. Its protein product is CASSYAPFSYEQYF.